This T cell receptor beta chain was identified during a study of blood T cell repertoires in COVID-19. About the research overall: Sources were T cells, B-cell-depleted T cells, or PBMCs; the material itself was cDNA or gDNA.

In the study's own analysis: Amplification with reference gene primers provided the estimates of nucleated cell counts. The data were produced by immunoSEQ multiplex PCR, yet TCRdb's version contains in-frame clones alone and is incomplete. V, J and clone size are those of that table, while D and trimming were read from the DNA. The sample has roughly 80,000 clones, 80% to 90% seen once; the top ten hold about 4.8%. Sequenced input: peripheral blood. This receptor was taken from a woman aged 80 or over with acute or convalescent COVID-19.

CDR3 nucleotides: TGCAGTGCTAGTACAGGAAGCACAGATACGCAGTATTTT. It encodes CSASTGSTDTQYF. J is TRBJ2-3 and V is TRBV20-1; TRBD1 might be the D (5 bases). Germline V gene sequence: CDR1 DFQATT, CDR2 SNEGSKA (reference sequence). V lost 3 bases, J lost 0 bases, and 7 bases lay in between. The CDR3 has 13 residues.